The clone carrying this TCR beta chain was seen repeatedly, ten times or more. This record comes from a study of human T cells and chemical hapten exposure. Across the whole study: Patients had diphenylcyclopropenone applied to the scalp weekly throughout the approximately 26-week study. Small pooled library volume differences chiefly drove per-sample TCR yield variation.

With 5 bases removed from V and 7 bases from J, the gap between germline ends came to 12 bases. The CDR3 runs to 13 residues. The V gene's germline CDR1 is SNHLY and CDR2 FYNNEI. During construction of the library, unique molecular identifiers were attached to individual cDNA molecules for quantitative, reproducible TCR counting. Via MiXCR, TCRdb re-called the RACE reads, giving one row per CDR3 protein. This sample carries roughly 71,000 distinct CDR3 sequences, around 10% of them seen once, and the ten largest clones take roughly 1.5%. Time point given: patch test 3, about 24 weeks after DPC sensitization. As to treatment: therapeutic diphenylcyclopropenone sensitization with weekly scalp DPC.

The TCR was taken from a woman aged 45 to 65 with alopecia areata. Some clones in this sample may be carry-over from other donors' samples. V gene TRBV2 combines with J gene TRBJ1-5; D ambiguous. Here the sequenced sample was whole blood, taken in connection with sensitization to the hapten diphenylcyclopropenone (DPC). CDR3 sequence (DNA): TGTGCCAGCAGTCCACTACATCAACAGCCCCAGCATTTT. This gives the protein CASSPLHQQPQHF.